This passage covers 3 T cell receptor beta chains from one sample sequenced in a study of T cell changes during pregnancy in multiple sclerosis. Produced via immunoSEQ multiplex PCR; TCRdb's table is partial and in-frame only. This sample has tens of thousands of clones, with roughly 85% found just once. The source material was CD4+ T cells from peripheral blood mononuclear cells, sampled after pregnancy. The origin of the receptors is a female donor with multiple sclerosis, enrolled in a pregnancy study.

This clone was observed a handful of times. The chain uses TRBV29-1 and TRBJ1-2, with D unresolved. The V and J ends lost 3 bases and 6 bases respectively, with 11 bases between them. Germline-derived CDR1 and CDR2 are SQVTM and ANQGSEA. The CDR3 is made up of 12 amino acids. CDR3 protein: CSVEHSRDGYTF. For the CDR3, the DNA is TGCAGCGTTGAGCACAGTCGAGATGGCTACACCTTC.

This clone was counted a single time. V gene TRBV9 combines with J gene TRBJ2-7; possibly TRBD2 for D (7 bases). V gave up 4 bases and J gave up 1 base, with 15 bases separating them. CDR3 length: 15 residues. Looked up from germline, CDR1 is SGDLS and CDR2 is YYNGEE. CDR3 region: CASSPLGGASYEQYF. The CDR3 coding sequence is TGTGCCAGCAGCCCCTTGGGGGGGGCGTCCTACGAGCAGTACTTC.

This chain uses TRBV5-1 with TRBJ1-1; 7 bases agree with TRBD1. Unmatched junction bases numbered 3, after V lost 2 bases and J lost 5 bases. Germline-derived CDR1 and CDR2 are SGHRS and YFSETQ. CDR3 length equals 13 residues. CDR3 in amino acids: CASSLQGQTEAFF. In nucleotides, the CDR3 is TGCGCCAGCAGCTTACAGGGGCAAACTGAAGCTTTCTTT.